These 2 T cell receptor beta chains were all obtained from the same sample, sequenced in a study of blood T cell repertoires in COVID-19. Some clones are missing from TCRdb's copy, which holds only in-frame ones; the method was immunoSEQ multiplex PCR. The sample lists about 64,000 clones; around nine tenths were seen once. The sample consisted of peripheral blood. The receptors shown here come from a woman of 80 years or more with active COVID-19.

This chain's CDR3 is CASSLALAGVIDTQYF. In nucleotides, the CDR3 is TGTGCCAGCAGCTTAGCGCTAGCGGGGGTCATAGATACGCAGTATTTT. The chain couples TRBV7-2 to TRBJ2-3; 10 bases agree with TRBD2. The CDR3 sequence is 16 residues long. V shed 0 bases and J 5 bases; nucleotides not matched to a gene: 5. Germline CDR1 SGHTA, CDR2 FQGNSA.

The gene calls are TRBV5-1 and TRBJ2-2, with D possibly TRBD1 on 6 matching bases. V was shortened by 3 bases and J by 1 base, with 10 bases between the two germline ends. The CDR3 is made up of 15 amino acids. Germline lookup yields CDR1 SGHRS and CDR2 YFSETQ. CDR3 sequence: CASSWEQGNTGELFF. The CDR3 nucleotides read TGCGCCAGCAGCTGGGAACAGGGGAACACCGGGGAGCTGTTTTTT.